This T cell receptor (beta chain) emerged from a study of T cell clones after liver transplantation. Study details: Third-party-reactive TCRbeta sequences from pre-transplant mixed lymphocyte reactions served as antigen-independent comparators. Three of eight recipients were HCV-positive; others had non-autoimmune, non-viral indications.

The data were produced by immunoSEQ multiplex PCR, yet TCRdb's version contains in-frame clones alone and is incomplete. The sample shows about 75,000 clones, under 90% of them seen only once. Concerning this clone: Its target is not known.

General study points: Small, mixed patient groups and varying post-transplant times limit these conclusions. In most of the 8 subjects, circulating graft-donor-reactive CD4 TCRbeta sequences fell significantly after transplant.

Trimming cost V 3 bases and J 9 bases, with 16 bases left between them. In germline, CDR1 is SGHRS, CDR2 YFSETQ. The CDR3 extends over 15 amino acids. Sequences were derived from CD4+ T cells from blood, sampled 48 months after liver transplant. This clonotype originated in a human patient who received a liver transplant. Some T cells may possibly be graft donor cells. The V call is TRBV5-1, the J call TRBJ1-6, with D possibly being TRBD1 (6 bases). CDR3 bases: TGCGCCAGCAGCTCAGCACAGGGTTCGGGTTCACCCCTCCACTTT. The encoded protein is CASSSAQGSGSPLHF.